This T cell receptor beta chain was identified in a study of blood T cell repertoires in COVID-19. J gave up 4 bases and V 2 bases, and 16 bases lay outside the gene matches. The CDR3 contains 19 residues. Germline V gene lookup returns CDR1 SGDLS and CDR2 YYNGEE. The method was immunoSEQ multiplex PCR; TCRdb's version includes in-frame clones alone and lacks a portion of them. The sample includes some 670,000 clones, about nine tenths seen only once; the top ten take about 0.26%. This receptor was obtained from a woman aged 18-29 years with acute or convalescent COVID-19. The chain combines TRBV9 with TRBJ1-2, with TRBD1 identical over 11 bases. The sample taken for sequencing was peripheral blood. The CDR3 DNA reads TGTGCCAGCAGCGTCAACCCCGGGACAGGGGGACGGGAGGGCTATGGCTACACCTTC. Its translation is CASSVNPGTGGREGYGYTF.